This T cell receptor (beta chain) was obtained from a study of cytotoxic CD8 clonotypes in ibrutinib-treated CLL. Study-level findings and limits: Clonality grew at ibrutinib response; at progression, it decreased back toward baseline.

This table comes from immunoSEQ multiplex PCR, and its TCRdb copy is limited to in-frame clones, with some not included. The sample shows 300,000 to 400,000 clones, 67% of them seen only once. A single count supports this clone. Its antigen is still unknown. This CDR3 region has 16 residues. Germline loops: CDR1 SQVTM, CDR2 ANQGSEA. Trimming removed 1 base from V and 3 bases from J, with 19 bases in between. The input for sequencing was PBMCs, taken after 36 months of ibrutinib treatment. The rearrangement joins TRBV29-1 to TRBJ2-7; D possibly corresponds to TRBD2 (6 bases). The receptor comes from a human donor with chronic lymphocytic leukemia. CDR3 loop: CSVEGRSGSKDYEQYF. The CDR3 DNA follows: TGCAGCGTTGAAGGTAGAAGCGGGTCCAAAGACTACGAGCAGTACTTC.